This T cell receptor beta chain originates from a study of shared clonotypes between healthy human individuals. Here immunoSEQ multiplex PCR was the method, and the copy in TCRdb shows in-frame clones only, minus some. Of around 1.5 million clones in the sample, under 99% were seen once. V lost 5 bases and J lost 4; bases outside the gene matches: 5. Looked up from germline, CDR1 is SGHRS and CDR2 is YFSETQ. The length of the CDR3 is 14 residues. Specimen: naive CD4+ T cells sorted from blood. Regarding subset: CD45RA+ positively selected. The chain uses TRBV5-1 and TRBJ2-2, with 7 bases that match TRBD2. The receptor comes from a man aged 25 to 40 in good health. CDR3 DNA: TGCGCCAGCAGAAGGGAGGGAGTCACCGGGGAGCTGTTTTTT. Translated, it gives CASRREGVTGELFF. Full variable domain (remainder filled in from reference TRBV5-1 and TRBJ2-2): KAGVTQTPRYLIKTRGQQVTLSCSPISGHRSVSWYQQTPGQGLQFLFEYFSETQRNKGNFPGRFSGRQFSNSRSEMNVSTLELGDSALYLCASRREGVTGELFFGEGSRLTVL.